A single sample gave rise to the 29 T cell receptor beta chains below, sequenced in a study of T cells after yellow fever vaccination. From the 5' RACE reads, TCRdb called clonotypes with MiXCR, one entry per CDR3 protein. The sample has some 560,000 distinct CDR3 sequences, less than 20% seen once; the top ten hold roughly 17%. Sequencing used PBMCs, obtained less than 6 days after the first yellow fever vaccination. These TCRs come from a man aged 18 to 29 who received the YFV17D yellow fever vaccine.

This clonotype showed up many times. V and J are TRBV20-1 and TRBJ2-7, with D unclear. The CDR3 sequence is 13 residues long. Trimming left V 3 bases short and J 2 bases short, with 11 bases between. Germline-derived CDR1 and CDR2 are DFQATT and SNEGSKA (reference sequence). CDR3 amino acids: CSASSGPTYEQYV. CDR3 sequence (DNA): TGCAGTGCTAGCTCAGGACCCACCTACGAGCAGTACGTC.

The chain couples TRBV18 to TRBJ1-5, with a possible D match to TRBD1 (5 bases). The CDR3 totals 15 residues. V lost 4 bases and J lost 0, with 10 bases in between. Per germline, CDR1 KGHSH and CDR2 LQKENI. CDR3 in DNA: TGTGCCAGCTCACTGACAGCAAATAGCAATCAGCCCCAGCATTTT. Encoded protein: CASSLTANSNQPQHF.

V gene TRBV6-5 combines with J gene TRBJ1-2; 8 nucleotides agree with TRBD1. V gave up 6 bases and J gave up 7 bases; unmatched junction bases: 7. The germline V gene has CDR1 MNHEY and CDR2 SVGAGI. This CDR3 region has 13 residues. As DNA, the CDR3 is TGTGCCAGCAGCTATACAGGGGGTTTTGGCTACACCTTC. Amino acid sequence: CASSYTGGFGYTF.

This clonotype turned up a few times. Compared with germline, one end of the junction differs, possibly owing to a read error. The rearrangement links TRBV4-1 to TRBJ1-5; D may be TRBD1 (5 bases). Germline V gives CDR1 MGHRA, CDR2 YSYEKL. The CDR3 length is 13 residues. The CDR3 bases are TGCGCCAGCAGCCCCAACATCGAGGGGCGCCAATATTTT. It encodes CASSPNIEGRQYF.

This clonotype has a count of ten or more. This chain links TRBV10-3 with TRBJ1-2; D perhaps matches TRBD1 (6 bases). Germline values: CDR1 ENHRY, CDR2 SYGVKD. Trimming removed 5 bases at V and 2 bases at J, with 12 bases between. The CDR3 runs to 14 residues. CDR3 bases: TGTGCCATCAGTCCCTCAGGGGAAAACTATGGCTACACCTTC. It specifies CAISPSGENYGYTF.

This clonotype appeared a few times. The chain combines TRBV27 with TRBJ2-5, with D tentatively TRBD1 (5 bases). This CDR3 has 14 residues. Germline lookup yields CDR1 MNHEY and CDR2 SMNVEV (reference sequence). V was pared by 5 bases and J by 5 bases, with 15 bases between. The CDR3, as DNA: TGTGCCAGCAGTCTCCAGGGTACGGTCGAGACCCAGTACTTC. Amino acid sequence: CASSLQGTVETQYF.

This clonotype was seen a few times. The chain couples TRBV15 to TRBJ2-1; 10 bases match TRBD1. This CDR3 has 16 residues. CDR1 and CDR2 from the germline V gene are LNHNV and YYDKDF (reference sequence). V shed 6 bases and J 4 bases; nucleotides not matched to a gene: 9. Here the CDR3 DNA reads TGTGCCACCAGTCTTCCGGACAGGGGGGAATACAATGAGCAGTTCTTC. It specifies CATSLPDRGEYNEQFF.

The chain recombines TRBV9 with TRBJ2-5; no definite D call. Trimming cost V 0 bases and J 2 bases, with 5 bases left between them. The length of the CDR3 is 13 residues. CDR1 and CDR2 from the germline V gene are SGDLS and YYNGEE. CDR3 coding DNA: TGTGCCAGCAGCGTAGCCCCGCAAGAGACCCAGTACTTC. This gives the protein CASSVAPQETQYF. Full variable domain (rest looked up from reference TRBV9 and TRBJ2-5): DSGVTQTPKHLITATGQRVTLRCSPRSGDLSVYWYQQSLDQGLQFLIQYYNGEERAKGNILERFSAQQFPDLHSELNLSSLELGDSALYFCASSVAPQETQYFGPGTRLLVL.

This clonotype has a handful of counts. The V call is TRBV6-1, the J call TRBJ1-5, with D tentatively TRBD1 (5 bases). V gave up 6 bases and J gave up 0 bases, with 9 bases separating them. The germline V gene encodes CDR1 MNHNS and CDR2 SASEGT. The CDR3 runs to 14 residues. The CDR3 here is CASSRDPSNQPQHF. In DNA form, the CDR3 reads TGTGCCAGCAGCCGGGACCCTAGCAATCAGCCCCAGCATTTT.

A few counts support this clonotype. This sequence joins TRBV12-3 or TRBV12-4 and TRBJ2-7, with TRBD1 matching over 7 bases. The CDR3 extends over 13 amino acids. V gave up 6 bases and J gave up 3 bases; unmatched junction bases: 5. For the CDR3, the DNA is TGTGCCAGCAGCCCCGGGACAGACTACGAGCAGTACGTC. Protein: CASSPGTDYEQYV.

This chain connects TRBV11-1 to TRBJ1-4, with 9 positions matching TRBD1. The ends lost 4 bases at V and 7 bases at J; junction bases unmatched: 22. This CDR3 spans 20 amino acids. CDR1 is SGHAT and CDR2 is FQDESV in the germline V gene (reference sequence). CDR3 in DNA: TGTGCCAGCAGCTCCATGGGCGCCGGGACAGGGTTGAGTTTCGGTGAAAAACTGTTTTTT. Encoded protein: CASSSMGAGTGLSFGEKLFF.

The CDR3 protein is CASSATSGAGNEQFF. The CDR3 nucleotides are TGCGCCAGCAGCGCAACTAGCGGGGCTGGGAATGAGCAGTTCTTC. The rearrangement joins TRBV5-1 to TRBJ2-1, with 10 bases lining up with TRBD2. Germline assignment: CDR1 SGHRS and CDR2 YFSETQ. The CDR3 has 15 residues. The V and J ends lost 4 bases and 7 bases, in that order; junction bases with no gene match: 8.

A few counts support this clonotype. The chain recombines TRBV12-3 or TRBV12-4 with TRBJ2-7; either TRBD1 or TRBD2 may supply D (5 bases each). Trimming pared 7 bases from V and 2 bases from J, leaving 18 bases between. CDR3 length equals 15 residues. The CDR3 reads CASIPGTLSTYEQYV. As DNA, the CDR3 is TGTGCCAGCATCCCTGGGACCCTATCCACCTACGAGCAGTACGTC.

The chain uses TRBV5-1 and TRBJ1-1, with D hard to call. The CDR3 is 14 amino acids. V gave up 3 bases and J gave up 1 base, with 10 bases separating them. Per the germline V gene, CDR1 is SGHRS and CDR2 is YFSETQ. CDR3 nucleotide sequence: TGCGCCAGCAGCTCCTCCCGGGGGAACACTGAAGCTTTCTTT. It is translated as CASSSSRGNTEAFF.

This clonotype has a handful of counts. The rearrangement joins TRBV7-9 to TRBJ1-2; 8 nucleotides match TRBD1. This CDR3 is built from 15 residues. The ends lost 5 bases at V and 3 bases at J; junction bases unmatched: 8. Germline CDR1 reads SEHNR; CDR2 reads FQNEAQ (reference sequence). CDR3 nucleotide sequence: TGTGCCAGCAGCCCTCAGGGACAGGCTTACTATGGCTACACCTTC. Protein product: CASSPQGQAYYGYTF.

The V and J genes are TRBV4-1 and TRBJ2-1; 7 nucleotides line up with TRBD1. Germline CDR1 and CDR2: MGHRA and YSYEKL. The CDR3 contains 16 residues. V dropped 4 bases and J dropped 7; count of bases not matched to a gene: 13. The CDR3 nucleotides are TGCGCCAGCAGCCCTGGACAGGTTCGAACAGGGAATGAGCAGTTCTTC. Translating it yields CASSPGQVRTGNEQFF.

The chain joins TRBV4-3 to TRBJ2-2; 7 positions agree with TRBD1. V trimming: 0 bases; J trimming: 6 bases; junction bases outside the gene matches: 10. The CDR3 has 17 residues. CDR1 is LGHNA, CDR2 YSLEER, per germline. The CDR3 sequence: CASSQDPAGGLAGELFF. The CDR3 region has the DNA TGCGCCAGCAGCCAAGATCCCGCAGGGGGTCTTGCCGGGGAGCTGTTTTTT.

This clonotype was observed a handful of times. Here the CDR3 reads CASRTPAGLRSANYGYTF. For the CDR3, the DNA is TGTGCCAGCAGAACTCCGGCGGGACTCCGATCAGCTAACTATGGCTACACCTTC. The chain links TRBV6-2 or TRBV6-3 to TRBJ1-2, with D perhaps TRBD1 (5 bases). Germline V lookup: CDR1 MNHEY, CDR2 SVGEGT. V lost 6 bases and J 0 bases, leaving 23 bases between the germline ends. This CDR3 contains 18 residues.

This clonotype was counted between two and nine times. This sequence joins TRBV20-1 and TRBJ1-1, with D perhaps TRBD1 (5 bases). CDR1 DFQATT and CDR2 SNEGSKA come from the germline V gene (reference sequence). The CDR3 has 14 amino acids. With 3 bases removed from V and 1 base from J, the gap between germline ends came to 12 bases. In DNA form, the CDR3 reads TGCAGTGCTAGGATCGGGACTAGGAACACTGAAGCTTTCTTT. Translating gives CSARIGTRNTEAFF.

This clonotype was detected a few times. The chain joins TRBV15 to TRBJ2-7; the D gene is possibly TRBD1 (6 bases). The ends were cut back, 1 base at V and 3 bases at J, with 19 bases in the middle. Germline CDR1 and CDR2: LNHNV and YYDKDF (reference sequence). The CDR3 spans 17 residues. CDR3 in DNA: TGTGCCACCAGCAGAGTAGGGGGAAAGGGAACATTCTACGAGCAGTACGTC. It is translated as CATSRVGGKGTFYEQYV.

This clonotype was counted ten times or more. CDR3 residues: CASSLVGSSGANVLTF. In DNA, the CDR3 is TGCGCCAGCAGCTTGGTCGGGAGCTCTGGGGCCAACGTCCTGACTTTC. The chain employs TRBV5-1 and TRBJ2-6, with a tentative D call TRBD2 (6 bases). Germline V gene lookup returns CDR1 SGHRS and CDR2 YFSETQ. This CDR3 has 16 amino acids. Between the trimmed V and J ends, which lost 0 bases and 0 bases, there was a span of 7 bases.

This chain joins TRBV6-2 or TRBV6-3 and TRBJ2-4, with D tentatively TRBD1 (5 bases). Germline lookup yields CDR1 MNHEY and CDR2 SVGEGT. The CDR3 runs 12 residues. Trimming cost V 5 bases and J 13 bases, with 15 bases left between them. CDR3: CASSLGGRAQYF. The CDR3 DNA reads TGTGCCAGCAGTCTGGGCGGCAGGGCCCAGTACTTC.

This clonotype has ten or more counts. The CDR3 region has the DNA TGTGCCAGCAGCTTAGGGTCGGCCGGGGAGCTGTTTTTT. Translating gives CASSLGSAGELFF. The rearrangement joins TRBV7-2 to TRBJ2-2; unclear D gene. The V gene lost 1 base and the J gene lost 6 bases, with 6 bases spanning the gap. The CDR3 is 13 amino acids. Germline V gene lookup returns CDR1 SGHTA and CDR2 FQGNSA.

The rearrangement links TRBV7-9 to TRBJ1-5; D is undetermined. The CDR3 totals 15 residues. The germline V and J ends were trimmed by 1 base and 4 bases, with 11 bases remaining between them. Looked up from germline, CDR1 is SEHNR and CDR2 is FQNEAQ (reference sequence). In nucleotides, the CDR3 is TGTGCCAGCAGCTTAGGGACTGCCGATAATCAGCCCCAGCATTTT. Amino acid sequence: CASSLGTADNQPQHF.

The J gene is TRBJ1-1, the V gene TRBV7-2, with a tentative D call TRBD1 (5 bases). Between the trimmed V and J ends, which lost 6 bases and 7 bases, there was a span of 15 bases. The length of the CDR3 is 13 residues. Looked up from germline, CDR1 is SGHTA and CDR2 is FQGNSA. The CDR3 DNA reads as TGTGCCAGCAGGCCCCAGGGCTTCGGTGAAGCTTTCTTT. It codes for CASRPQGFGEAFF.

The CDR3 DNA reads as TGTGCCAGCAGTGAAACAGGGGACTACGAGCAGTACGTC. Translating it yields CASSETGDYEQYV. The gene calls are TRBV6-1 and TRBJ2-7, with 7 nucleotides matching TRBD1. V lost 2 bases and J lost 3; bases outside the gene matches: 1. Germline V gives CDR1 MNHNS, CDR2 SASEGT. This CDR3 spans 13 amino acids.

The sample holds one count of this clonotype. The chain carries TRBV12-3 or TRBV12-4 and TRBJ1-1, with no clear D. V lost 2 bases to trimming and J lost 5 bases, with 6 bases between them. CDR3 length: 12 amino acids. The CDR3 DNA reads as TGTGCCAGCAGTTTAATGATGACTGAAGCTTTCTTT. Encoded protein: CASSLMMTEAFF.

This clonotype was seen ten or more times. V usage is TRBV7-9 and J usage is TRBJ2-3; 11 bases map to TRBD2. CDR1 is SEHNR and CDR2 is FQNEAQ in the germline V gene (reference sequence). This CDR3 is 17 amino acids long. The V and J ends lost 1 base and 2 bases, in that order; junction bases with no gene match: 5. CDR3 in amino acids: CASSLDASGGLTDTQYF. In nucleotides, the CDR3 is TGTGCCAGCAGCTTAGATGCTAGCGGGGGGCTCACAGATACGCAGTATTTT.

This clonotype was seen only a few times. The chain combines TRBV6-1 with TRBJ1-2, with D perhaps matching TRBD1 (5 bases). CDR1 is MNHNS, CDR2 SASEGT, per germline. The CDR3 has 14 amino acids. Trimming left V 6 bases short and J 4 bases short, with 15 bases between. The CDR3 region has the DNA TGTGCCAGCAGCCACCTTGAAACAGGCTATGGCTACACCTTC. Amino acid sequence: CASSHLETGYGYTF.